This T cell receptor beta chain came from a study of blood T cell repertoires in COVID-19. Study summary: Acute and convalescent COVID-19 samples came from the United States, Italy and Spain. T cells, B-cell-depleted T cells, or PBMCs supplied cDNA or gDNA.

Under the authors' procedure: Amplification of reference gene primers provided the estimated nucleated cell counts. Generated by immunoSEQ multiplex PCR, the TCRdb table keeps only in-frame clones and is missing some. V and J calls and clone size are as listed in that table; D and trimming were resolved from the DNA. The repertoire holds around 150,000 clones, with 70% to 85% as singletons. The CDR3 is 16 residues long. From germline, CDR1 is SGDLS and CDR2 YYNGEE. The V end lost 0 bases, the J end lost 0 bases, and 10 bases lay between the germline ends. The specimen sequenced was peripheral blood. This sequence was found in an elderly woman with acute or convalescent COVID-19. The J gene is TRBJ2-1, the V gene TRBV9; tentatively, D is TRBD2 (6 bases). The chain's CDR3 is CASSVGTSYSYNEQFF. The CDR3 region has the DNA TGTGCCAGCAGCGTAGGAACTAGCTACTCCTACAATGAGCAGTTCTTC.